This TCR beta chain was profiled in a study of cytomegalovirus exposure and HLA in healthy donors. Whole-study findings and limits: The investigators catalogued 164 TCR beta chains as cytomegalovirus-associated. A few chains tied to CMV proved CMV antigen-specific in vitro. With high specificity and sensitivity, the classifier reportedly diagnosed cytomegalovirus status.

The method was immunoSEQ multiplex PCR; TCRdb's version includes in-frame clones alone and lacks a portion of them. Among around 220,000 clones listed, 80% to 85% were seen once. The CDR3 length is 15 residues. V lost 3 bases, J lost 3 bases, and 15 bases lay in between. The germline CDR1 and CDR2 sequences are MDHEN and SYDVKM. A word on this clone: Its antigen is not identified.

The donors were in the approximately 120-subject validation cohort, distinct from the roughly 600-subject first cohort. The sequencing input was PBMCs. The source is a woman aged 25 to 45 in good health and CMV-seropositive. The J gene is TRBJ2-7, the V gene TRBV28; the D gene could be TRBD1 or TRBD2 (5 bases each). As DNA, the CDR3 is TGTGCCAGCAGTTTGGGGACCTCGACTGTCTACGAGCAGTACTTC. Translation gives CASSLGTSTVYEQYF.